The 30 T cell receptor beta chains given below trace back to one sample, sequenced in a study of shared clonotypes between healthy human individuals. Profiling relied on immunoSEQ multiplex PCR, and the TCRdb table lists in-frame clones only, not all of them. Here the sample spans just over 2,000,000 clones, 85% to 95% being singletons. Sequencing was carried out using naive CD4+ T cells sorted from blood. Documented subset: CD45RA+ positively selected. The receptor source for this set is a man between 18 and 35 years old in good health.

The chain joins TRBV18 to TRBJ2-7; possible D gene TRBD1, 6 bases. Germline V lookup: CDR1 KGHSH, CDR2 LQKENI. This CDR3 contains 14 residues. With 4 bases removed from V and 0 bases from J, the gap between germline ends came to 10 bases. The CDR3, as DNA: TGTGCCAGCTCACTTAGACAGGACTCCTACGAGCAGTACTTC. It yields the protein CASSLRQDSYEQYF.

The genes are TRBV7-2 and TRBJ1-5, with a possible D match to TRBD1 (5 bases). Trimming removed 5 bases at V and 8 bases at J, with 10 bases between. The germline V gene has CDR1 SGHTA and CDR2 FQGNSA. The CDR3 sequence is 12 residues long. CDR3 amino acids: CASSVLGEPQHF. Here the CDR3 DNA reads TGTGCCAGCAGCGTCTTAGGGGAGCCCCAGCATTTT.

The rearrangement links TRBV10-2 to TRBJ2-3; 11 bases are shared with TRBD2. J gave up 2 bases and V 3 bases, and 13 bases lay outside the gene matches. The CDR3 is made up of 19 amino acids. Germline V CDR1 and CDR2: WSHSY, SAAADI. The CDR3 DNA reads TGCGCCAGCAGTGAAATAGCGGGAGGGATCTCCACTGTCACAGATACGCAGTATTTT. Translated, it gives CASSEIAGGISTVTDTQYF.

The V gene is TRBV9, the J gene TRBJ1-4; unclear D gene. V lost 3 bases to trimming and J lost 3 bases, with 12 bases between them. Germline assignment: CDR1 SGDLS and CDR2 YYNGEE. This CDR3 is built from 15 residues. CDR3 in amino acids: CASSGGGNPNEKLFF. Written as DNA, the CDR3 is TGTGCCAGCAGCGGAGGAGGGAATCCTAATGAAAAACTGTTTTTT.

The chain carries TRBV30 and TRBJ2-7; weak D call: TRBD2 (5 bases). The ends were cut back, 1 base at V and 2 bases at J, with 12 bases in the middle. Germline V lookup: CDR1 GTSNPN, CDR2 SVGIG (reference sequence). The CDR3 is 14 residues long. In DNA, the CDR3 is TGTGCCTGGAGTGAGGCTAGCCCGGCCTACGAGCAGTACTTC. Its translation: CAWSEASPAYEQYF. The full variable domain, with the rest looked up from reference TRBV30 and TRBJ2-7, is SQTIHQWPATLVQPVGSPLSLECTVEGTSNPNLYWYRQAAGRGLQLLFYSVGIGQISSEVPQNLSASRPQDRQFILSSKKLLLSDSGFYLCAWSEASPAYEQYFGPGTRLTVT.

This chain uses TRBV7-2 with TRBJ2-1; a weak D match, TRBD2 (6 bases). The V gene's germline CDR1 is SGHTA and CDR2 FQGNSA. Trimming cost V 5 bases and J 4 bases, with 12 bases left between them. The CDR3 has 14 amino acids. CDR3 protein: CASSRGGAYNEQFF. In nucleotides, the CDR3 is TGTGCCAGCAGCCGGGGCGGGGCTTACAATGAGCAGTTCTTC.

The CDR3 is CASSSEDPEAFF. CDR3 DNA: TGTGCCAGCAGCTCCGAGGATCCTGAAGCTTTCTTT. The rearrangement joins TRBV7-9 to TRBJ1-1; no clear D. The V end lost 4 bases, the J end lost 6 bases, and 9 bases lay between the germline ends. CDR3 length: 12 amino acids. CDR1 and CDR2 from the germline V gene are SEHNR and FQNEAQ (reference sequence).

The chain couples TRBV7-2 to TRBJ1-6; D is ambiguous. This CDR3 contains 17 residues. Germline V gene lookup returns CDR1 SGHTA and CDR2 FQGNSA. The V and J ends lost 1 base and 0 bases respectively, with 10 bases between them. CDR3 protein: CASSLVGPSSYNSPLHF. The CDR3 nucleotides read TGTGCCAGCAGCTTAGTTGGTCCCAGCTCCTATAATTCACCCCTCCACTTT.

This sequence joins TRBV6-5 and TRBJ2-5, with a weak D call TRBD2 (7 bases). Per the germline V gene, CDR1 is MNHEY and CDR2 is SVGAGI. The CDR3 spans 11 residues. Trimming removed 7 bases from V and 14 bases from J, with 17 bases in between. CDR3 DNA sequence: TGTGCCAGCACCCGAGGGGGGGAAAAATACTTC. Protein sequence: CASTRGGEKYF.

The chain carries TRBV30 and TRBJ1-5, with D perhaps TRBD1 (5 bases). V dropped 0 bases and J dropped 1 base, with 10 bases sitting between them. The CDR3 covers 15 residues. Germline loops: CDR1 GTSNPN, CDR2 SVGIG (reference sequence). The CDR3 DNA follows: TGTGCCTGGAGTGTCCGGGGGGAGAGCAATCAGCCCCAGCATTTT. Its translation: CAWSVRGESNQPQHF. The full variable domain, in which reference TRBV30 and TRBJ1-5 provide the parts outside the CDR3, is SQTIHQWPATLVQPVGSPLSLECTVEGTSNPNLYWYRQAAGRGLQLLFYSVGIGQISSEVPQNLSASRPQDRQFILSSKKLLLSDSGFYLCAWSVRGESNQPQHFGDGTRLSIL.

The chain employs TRBV7-9 and TRBJ2-2, with D perhaps matching TRBD2 (6 bases). The CDR3 length is 14 residues. The germline V gene encodes CDR1 SEHNR and CDR2 FQNEAQ (reference sequence). V lost 5 bases, J lost 3 bases, and 10 bases lay in between. The CDR3 sequence: CASSPREYTGELFF. In DNA form, the CDR3 reads TGTGCCAGCAGCCCCCGGGAGTACACCGGGGAGCTGTTTTTT.

The J gene is TRBJ1-2, the V gene TRBV19, with D unclear. Germline-derived CDR1 and CDR2 are LNHDA and SQIVND (reference sequence). The CDR3 loop spans 15 amino acids. V lost 5 bases and J lost 5, with 18 bases in between. The CDR3 protein is CASSGFRYSTYGYTF. The DNA for the CDR3 is TGTGCCAGTAGTGGTTTTCGGTATTCAACTTATGGCTACACCTTC.

J is TRBJ1-6 and V is TRBV6-5; D perhaps matches TRBD1 (6 bases). Germline-derived CDR1 and CDR2 are MNHEY and SVGAGI. This CDR3 is built from 13 residues. V was cut by 6 bases and J by 14 bases, with 17 bases left in between. The CDR3 nucleotides are TGTGCCAGCAGCCGAGGGAAAGAGGGGGCCCTCCACTTT. Translated, it gives CASSRGKEGALHF.

Details on this clone: Different DNA sequences within this sample yield the same CDR3. The chain recombines TRBV6-5 with TRBJ2-1; TRBD2 agrees at 8 bases. The CDR3 contains 16 residues. V shed 4 bases and J 1 base; nucleotides not matched to a gene: 6. Germline CDR1 is MNHEY and CDR2 is SVGAGI. The CDR3 DNA reads as TGTGCCAGCAGTTCGTTAGCGGGAAGGTCCTACAATGAGCAGTTCTTC. It specifies CASSSLAGRSYNEQFF.

On this clone itself: The sample contains more than one DNA sequence encoding this CDR3. V usage is TRBV5-1 and J usage is TRBJ2-7; TRBD1 aligns across 8 bases. There are 14 residues in the CDR3. Germline CDR1 SGHRS, CDR2 YFSETQ. With 4 bases clipped from V and 5 bases from J, the junction kept 8 bases outside the gene matches. The CDR3 loop is CASSLRGQGDEQYF. The CDR3 DNA is TGCGCCAGCAGCCTCAGGGGGCAAGGGGACGAGCAGTACTTC.

This chain uses TRBV19 with TRBJ2-1; the match to TRBD2 covers 7 bases. J gave up 1 base and V 5 bases, and 5 bases lay outside the gene matches. Germline V gives CDR1 LNHDA, CDR2 SQIVND (reference sequence). The length of the CDR3 is 15 residues. The CDR3 reads CASSYSGFSYNEQFF. DNA of the CDR3: TGTGCCAGTAGTTATAGCGGGTTTTCCTACAATGAGCAGTTCTTC.

The chain combines TRBV10-1 with TRBJ2-5; a possible D gene is TRBD2 (5 bases). This CDR3 has 16 amino acids. Germline loops: CDR1 WNHNN, CDR2 SYGVQD (reference sequence). V lost 1 base and J lost 5, with 17 bases in between. CDR3 sequence (DNA): TGCGCCAGCAGTGAGTTTTTTGGCGTAGCGTCGGAGACCCAGTACTTC. Residues: CASSEFFGVASETQYF.

V is TRBV4-3 and J is TRBJ2-4, with a weak D call TRBD2 (6 bases). This CDR3 region has 20 residues. V was pared by 0 bases and J by 1 base, with 22 bases between. Germline CDR1 and CDR2: LGHNA and YSLEER. The CDR3 nucleotides read TGCGCCAGCAGCCAAGACCGGGACTTGGGCAACGTAAAGGCCAAAAACATTCAGTACTTC. Its translation: CASSQDRDLGNVKAKNIQYF.

This chain links TRBV6-5 with TRBJ1-1, with 8 bases that match TRBD1. The germline gives CDR1 MNHEY, CDR2 SVGAGI. V shed 7 bases and J 11 bases; nucleotides not matched to a gene: 6. This CDR3 has 11 residues. CDR3 sequence (DNA): TGTGCCAGCAACCAGGGGGCCGGGGCTTTCTTT. This encodes CASNQGAGAFF.

This chain uses TRBV6-1 with TRBJ1-6; D might be TRBD1 (6 bases). The V end lost 2 bases, the J end lost 9 bases, and 14 bases lay between the germline ends. Looked up from germline, CDR1 is MNHNS and CDR2 is SASEGT. CDR3 size: 15 residues. The DNA of the CDR3 is TGTGCCAGCAGTGAAACAGATCGGGGGCTTTCACCCCTCCACTTT. Translating gives CASSETDRGLSPLHF.

CDR3 nucleotide sequence: TGTGCCAGCAGCTTAAGGGCCCAAGAGACCCAGTACTTC. It is translated as CASSLRAQETQYF. The chain has TRBV5-4 and TRBJ2-5, with D uncertain. Germline V gene data show CDR1 as SGHNT and CDR2 as YYREEE (reference sequence). The V end lost 2 bases, the J end lost 1 base, and 6 bases lay between the germline ends. This CDR3 is 13 amino acids long.

V is TRBV7-9 and J is TRBJ1-1; TRBD1 might be the D (5 bases). Trimming removed 1 base at V and 6 bases at J, with 12 bases between. This CDR3 comprises 14 residues. Germline CDR1 SEHNR, CDR2 FQNEAQ (reference sequence). The CDR3 here is CASSLEGREAEAFF. The CDR3 DNA sequence: TGTGCCAGCAGCTTAGAGGGCAGGGAGGCTGAAGCTTTCTTT.

V gene TRBV25-1 combines with J gene TRBJ2-3, with 9 bases lining up with TRBD2. This CDR3 is 16 amino acids long. Germline-derived CDR1 and CDR2 are MGHDK and SYGVNS. Trimming cost V 4 bases and J 2 bases; bases outside gene matches: 7. DNA of the CDR3: TGTGCCAGCAGTGCCCTGACTAGCGGACACACAGATACGCAGTATTTT. Translating gives CASSALTSGHTDTQYF. Drawing the rest from reference TRBV25-1 and TRBJ2-3, the complete variable domain is EADIYQTPRYLVIGTGKKITLECSQTMGHDKMYWYQQDPGMELHLIHYSYGVNSTEKGDLSSESTVSRIRTEHFPLTLESARPSHTSQYLCASSALTSGHTDTQYFGPGTRLTVL.

The J gene is TRBJ1-1, the V gene TRBV6-5; D unresolved. This CDR3 has 15 amino acids. The V end was cut by 4 bases, the J end by 6 bases, with 18 bases between. Germline CDR1 and CDR2: MNHEY and SVGAGI. The CDR3: CASSLDARKGAEAFF. CDR3 in DNA: TGTGCCAGCAGTTTGGACGCGAGGAAGGGCGCTGAAGCTTTCTTT.

This clone was observed once. The rearrangement joins TRBV30 to TRBJ2-5; D remains unclear. Germline CDR1 and CDR2: GTSNPN and SVGIG (reference sequence). Trimming shortened V by 5 bases and J by 1 base, and 11 bases separated the two germline ends. There are 13 residues in the CDR3. The CDR3 DNA follows: TGTGCCTGGCGGAGTTTGTTCCAAGAGACCCAGTACTTC. It translates to CAWRSLFQETQYF.

The chain links TRBV5-6 to TRBJ2-5; TRBD2 matches 10 bases. Germline V CDR1 and CDR2: SGHDT, YYEEEE. The CDR3 length is 15 residues. J gave up 1 base and V 6 bases, and 6 bases lay outside the gene matches. The CDR3 DNA reads TGTGCCAGCAAGCGGGAGGGCCCCTTCCAAGAGACCCAGTACTTC. It yields the protein CASKREGPFQETQYF.

This clone was seen once. The V gene is TRBV28, the J gene TRBJ2-5, with D perhaps TRBD1 (5 bases). Trimming took 6 bases from V and 5 from J, leaving 16 bases between them. In germline, CDR1 is MDHEN, CDR2 SYDVKM. The CDR3 has 14 amino acids. This chain's CDR3 is CASSVDSPPETQYF. CDR3 nucleotides: TGTGCCAGCAGCGTAGACAGTCCCCCGGAGACCCAGTACTTC.

Points on this clone: This CDR3 is also generated by other DNA sequences in the sample. The V gene is TRBV6-1, the J gene TRBJ2-7; D gene uncertain. This CDR3 is built from 14 residues. CDR1 is MNHNS and CDR2 is SASEGT in the germline V gene. Trimming took 2 bases from V and 3 from J, leaving 11 bases between them. This chain's CDR3 is CASSEPGRSYEQYF. The CDR3 DNA reads TGTGCCAGCAGTGAACCGGGCAGGAGCTACGAGCAGTACTTC.

The V and J genes are TRBV28 and TRBJ1-3, with 7 bases identical to TRBD1. V shed 6 bases, J shed 0 bases, and the junction held 17 bases outside the gene matches. The CDR3 consists of 19 residues. CDR1 is MDHEN, CDR2 SYDVKM, per germline. The CDR3 sequence is CASSSMRGQRTSSGNTIYF. In nucleotides, the CDR3 is TGTGCCAGCAGCTCAATGAGGGGACAGCGTACCAGCTCTGGAAACACCATATATTTT.

The chain has TRBV7-2 and TRBJ2-7; D is unclear. Germline CDR1 reads SGHTA; CDR2 reads FQGNSA. Between the trimmed V and J ends, which lost 2 bases and 7 bases, there was a span of 12 bases. This CDR3 is 13 amino acids long. DNA of the CDR3: TGTGCCAGCAGCTTAAGAGCGACGGTTGAGCAGTACTTC. Protein: CASSLRATVEQYF. The full variable domain, rest sourced from reference TRBV7-2 and TRBJ2-7, is GAGVSQSPSNKVTEKGKDVELRCDPISGHTALYWYRQSLGQGLEFLIYFQGNSAPDKSGLPSDRFSAERTGGSVSTLTIQRTQQEDSAVYLCASSLRATVEQYFGPGTRLTVT.